This TCR beta chain appears in the sequencing data of a study of CD4+ T cells in melanoma. Only in-frame clones appear in the TCRdb table, and some are missing; sequencing was by immunoSEQ multiplex PCR. The data contain over 100,000 clones, around 92% of them seen just once; the ten biggest clones take up roughly 3.5%. CDR3 length: 15 amino acids. After removal of 1 base from V and 9 bases from J, the junction contained 9 bases not matched to a gene. CDR1 and CDR2 from the germline V gene are LNHNV and YYDKDF (reference sequence). This chain uses TRBV15 with TRBJ2-1, with 7 bases that match TRBD1. The sample was peripheral blood. The origin of this receptor is a human donor with melanoma. CDR3 coding DNA: TGTGCCACCAGCAGAGTTGGTACAGGGGATGCTGAGCAGTTCTTC. It encodes CATSRVGTGDAEQFF.